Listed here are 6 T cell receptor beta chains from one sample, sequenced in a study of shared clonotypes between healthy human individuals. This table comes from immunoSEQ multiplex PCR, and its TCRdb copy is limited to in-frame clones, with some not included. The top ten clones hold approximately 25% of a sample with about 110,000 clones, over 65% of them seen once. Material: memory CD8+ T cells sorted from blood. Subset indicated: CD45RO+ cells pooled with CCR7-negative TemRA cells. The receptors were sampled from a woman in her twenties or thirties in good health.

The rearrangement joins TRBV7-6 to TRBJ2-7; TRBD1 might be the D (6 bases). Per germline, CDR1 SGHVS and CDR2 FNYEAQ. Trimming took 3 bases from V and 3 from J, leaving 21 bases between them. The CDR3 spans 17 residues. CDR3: CASSLYSRVHRDYEQYF. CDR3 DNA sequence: TGTGCCAGCAGCTTGTATAGTCGGGTTCACAGGGACTACGAGCAGTACTTC.

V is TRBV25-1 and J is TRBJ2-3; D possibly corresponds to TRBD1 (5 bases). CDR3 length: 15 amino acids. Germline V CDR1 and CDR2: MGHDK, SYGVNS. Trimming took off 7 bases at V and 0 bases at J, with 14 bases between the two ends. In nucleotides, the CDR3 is TGTGCCAGCACGACAGCCGTCAGTAGCACAGATACGCAGTATTTT. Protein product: CASTTAVSSTDTQYF.

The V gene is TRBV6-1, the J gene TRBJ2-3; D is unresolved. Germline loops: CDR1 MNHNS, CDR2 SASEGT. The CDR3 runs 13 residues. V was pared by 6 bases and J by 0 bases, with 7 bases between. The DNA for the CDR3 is TGTGCCAGCAGGCATACTAGCACAGATACGCAGTATTTT. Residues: CASRHTSTDTQYF.

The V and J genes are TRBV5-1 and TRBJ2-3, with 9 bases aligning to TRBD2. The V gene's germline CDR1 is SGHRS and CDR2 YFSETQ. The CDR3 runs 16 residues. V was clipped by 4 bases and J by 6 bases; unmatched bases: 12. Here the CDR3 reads CASSGATSGGVDTQYF. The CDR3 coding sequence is TGCGCCAGCAGCGGAGCGACTAGCGGAGGGGTCGATACGCAGTATTTT. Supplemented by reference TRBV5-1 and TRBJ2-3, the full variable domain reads KAGVTQTPRYLIKTRGQQVTLSCSPISGHRSVSWYQQTPGQGLQFLFEYFSETQRNKGNFPGRFSGRQFSNSRSEMNVSTLELGDSALYLCASSGATSGGVDTQYFGPGTRLTVL.

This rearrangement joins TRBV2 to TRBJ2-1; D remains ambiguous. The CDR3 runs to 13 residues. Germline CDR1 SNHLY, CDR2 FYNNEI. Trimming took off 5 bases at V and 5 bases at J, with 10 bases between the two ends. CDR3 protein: CASSSKLDNEQFF. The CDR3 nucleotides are TGTGCCAGCAGTTCAAAGCTCGACAATGAGCAGTTCTTC. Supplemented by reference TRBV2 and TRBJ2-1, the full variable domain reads EPEVTQTPSHQVTQMGQEVILRCVPISNHLYFYWYRQILGQKVEFLVSFYNNEISEKSEIFDDQFSVERPDGSNFTLKIRSTKLEDSAMYFCASSSKLDNEQFFGPGTRLTVL.

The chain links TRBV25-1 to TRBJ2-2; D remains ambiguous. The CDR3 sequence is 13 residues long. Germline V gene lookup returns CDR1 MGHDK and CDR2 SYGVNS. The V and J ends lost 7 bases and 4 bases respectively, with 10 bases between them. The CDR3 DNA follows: TGTGCCAGCACTCAAGCCCTCACCGGGGAGCTGTTTTTT. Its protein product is CASTQALTGELFF.